The entry below gives a single T cell receptor beta chain sequence along with its context. Its antigen is unknown. At one end, the junction sequence differs from germline, possibly due to a read error. This record comes from a study of blood T cells in healthy people across ages. The CDR3 has 14 residues. CDR1 is SGDLS, CDR2 YYNGEE, per germline. Whole-study results and caveats: Compared with aged donors, long-lived donors showed fewer expanded clones, suggesting selection.

It was with a sample-barcoded 5' primer and a J-beta primer mix that a second PCR of roughly 7 to 11 cycles was run. A 12-random-nucleotide template-switch adaptor tagged each cDNA molecule. TCRdb reprocessed the 5' RACE reads with MiXCR, giving one entry per CDR3 protein. Counted here are 730,000 or so distinct CDR3 sequences, roughly 47% occurring once; the ten biggest clones make up under 25%. This chain joins TRBV9 and TRBJ2-5, with 12 bases fitting TRBD1. The last part of the DNA fits TRBJ2-7 better; the J call may be wrong. Material: blood. This clonotype was sampled from a woman aged 55-70 years in good health. The CDR3, as DNA: TGCTCCAGCAGCCCGGGACAGGGGGCTCTCGAGCAGTACTTC. It specifies CSSSPGQGALEQYF.